One and the same sample provided the 14 T cell receptor beta chains below, sequenced in a study of metastatic and nonmetastatic thyroid tumors (dated by TCRdb to the early 2020s). Library construction relied on PCR. The reads were generated on an Illumina HiSeq 4000. TCRdb reprocessed the public reads (quality trimming at Q25 with fastp, clone calling with MiXCR) and kept in-frame beta chains. The sample table records tens of thousands of clones; 16% of these occur just once. The ten largest clones add up to roughly a tenth of the sample. No patient had received any treatment before thyroid surgery. Input material: tumor tissue. The receptors stem from a female donor with papillary thyroid cancer or a benign thyroid nodule (not recorded which). Some clones in this sample may be carry-over from other donors' samples.

This clone was picked up a small number of times. The J gene is TRBJ1-1, the V gene TRBV10-3; D might be TRBD1 (5 bases). This CDR3 has 16 amino acids. With 0 bases removed from V and 0 bases from J, the gap between germline ends came to 11 bases. CDR1 is ENHRY, CDR2 SYGVKD, per germline. CDR3 coding DNA: TGTGCCATCAGTGAGTCGGTTGGGGACTTGAACACTGAAGCTTTCTTT. Translated, it gives CAISESVGDLNTEAFF.

This clone was seen many times. The chain has TRBV2 and TRBJ1-1, with TRBD1 as a possible D gene (5 bases). Trimming removed 8 bases at V and 4 bases at J, with 17 bases between. Germline CDR1 reads SNHLY; CDR2 reads FYNNEI. The CDR3 has 14 residues. CDR3 DNA: TGTGCCAGCGCTAGCCCCGGGGGTCGCACTGAAGCTTTCTTT. The encoded protein is CASASPGGRTEAFF.

This clone was picked up many times. The chain has TRBV7-2 and TRBJ1-6; possible D gene TRBD1, 6 bases. The CDR3 covers 16 residues. The germline CDR1 and CDR2 sequences are SGHTA and FQGNSA. V was trimmed by 0 bases and J by 7 bases, leaving 13 bases between them. CDR3 coding DNA: TGTGCCAGCAGCTTAGCGGCAGGGGCGCGAAATTCACCCCTCCACTTT. Translating it yields CASSLAAGARNSPLHF. Full variable domain (outside the CDR3, taken from reference TRBV7-2 and TRBJ1-6): GAGVSQSPSNKVTEKGKDVELRCDPISGHTALYWYRQSLGQGLEFLIYFQGNSAPDKSGLPSDRFSAERTGGSVSTLTIQRTQQEDSAVYLCASSLAAGARNSPLHFGNGTRLTVT.

This clone was recorded at least ten times. The rearrangement joins TRBV5-6 to TRBJ1-2, with D possibly matching TRBD1 (5 bases). Germline CDR1 is SGHDT and CDR2 is YYEEEE. The CDR3 covers 15 residues. Trimming took 0 bases from V and 5 from J, leaving 14 bases between them. In DNA, the CDR3 is TGTGCCAGCAGCTTGGACTGGGGGGGACGATATGGCTACACCTTC. It translates to CASSLDWGGRYGYTF.

This clone came up many times. V usage is TRBV20-1 and J usage is TRBJ1-6, with D possibly matching TRBD1 (5 bases). This CDR3 is built from 14 residues. The germline V and J ends were trimmed by 4 bases and 6 bases, with 13 bases remaining between them. Looked up from germline, CDR1 is DFQATT and CDR2 is SNEGSKA (reference sequence). CDR3 amino acids: CSATVQALNSPLHF. The CDR3 DNA reads TGCAGTGCTACTGTACAGGCCCTTAATTCACCCCTCCACTTT.

In this sample, this clone turned up many times. The genes are TRBV5-6 and TRBJ1-2, with no clear D. V was shortened by 0 bases and J by 2 bases, with 8 bases between the two germline ends. CDR1 is SGHDT and CDR2 is YYEEEE in the germline V gene. The length of the CDR3 is 14 residues. The CDR3, as DNA: TGTGCCAGCAGCTTGGGGGCCTTGAACTATGGCTACACCTTC. It codes for CASSLGALNYGYTF.

This clone was seen at least ten times. The rearrangement links TRBV7-9 to TRBJ1-1; no clear D gene. In germline, CDR1 is SEHNR, CDR2 FQNEAQ (reference sequence). V was clipped by 3 bases and J by 7 bases, with 9 bases between them. The CDR3 covers 12 residues. The CDR3 DNA follows: TGTGCCAGCAGCTTTATAGCCGTTGAAGCTTTCTTT. Amino acids: CASSFIAVEAFF. The full variable domain, in which reference TRBV7-9 and TRBJ1-1 provide the parts outside the CDR3, is DTGVSQNPRHKITKRGQNVTFRCDPISEHNRLYWYRQTLGQGPEFLTYFQNEAQLEKSRLLSDRFSAERPKGSFSTLEIQRTEQGDSAMYLCASSFIAVEAFFGQGTRLTVV.

This clone was seen many times. This chain uses TRBV20-1 with TRBJ2-1; weak D call: TRBD2 (6 bases). The V and J ends lost 5 bases and 7 bases respectively, with 18 bases between them. The CDR3 consists of 14 residues. Germline V gene data show CDR1 as DFQATT and CDR2 as SNEGSKA (reference sequence). CDR3 region: CSAPLNGRGNEQFF. The CDR3 DNA follows: TGCAGTGCTCCTCTCAACGGGAGAGGAAATGAGCAGTTCTTC.

This clone showed up many times. The chain is built from TRBV7-3 and TRBJ1-2; perhaps TRBD1 as D (5 bases). CDR1 is SGHTA, CDR2 FQGTGA, per germline. The CDR3 is made up of 14 amino acids. V dropped 2 bases and J dropped 5 bases, with 12 bases sitting between them. The CDR3 reads CASSLGRDGYGYTF. The CDR3 nucleotides read TGTGCCAGCAGCTTAGGCAGGGACGGATATGGCTACACCTTC.

The sample holds many counts of this clone. The chain recombines TRBV2 with TRBJ2-7; 9 bases map to TRBD1. The trim removed 10 bases at V and 5 bases at J, leaving 12 bases unmatched. CDR1 is SNHLY and CDR2 is FYNNEI in the germline V gene. The CDR3 is made up of 14 amino acids. The CDR3 DNA sequence: TGTGCCAAGACTTTCGGACAGGGGAGGAACGAGCAGTACTTC. Residues: CAKTFGQGRNEQYF.

In its sample, this clone was seen many times. The CDR3 nucleotides read TGTGCCAGCAGTTACATGCCAGGGGGCGCGTCGGGCTACACCTTC. Its protein product is CASSYMPGGASGYTF. V usage is TRBV6-5 and J usage is TRBJ1-2; TRBD1 aligns across 8 bases. CDR3 length: 15 amino acids. CDR1 is MNHEY and CDR2 is SVGAGI in the germline V gene. Unmatched junction bases numbered 10, after V lost 2 bases and J lost 8 bases.

This clone was counted at least ten times. This chain joins TRBV5-8 and TRBJ1-2; a possible D gene is TRBD1 (6 bases). V lost 0 bases and J lost 0, with 18 bases in between. Germline assignment: CDR1 SGHTS and CDR2 YDEGEE. The CDR3 contains 18 residues. The CDR3 region has the DNA TGTGCCAGCAGCTTGGATCCCGGGACACACACCCCTAACTATGGCTACACCTTC. It yields the protein CASSLDPGTHTPNYGYTF.

In its sample, this clone was seen many times. The V and J genes are TRBV6-1 and TRBJ1-1, with D perhaps TRBD1 (6 bases). The V gene lost 3 bases and the J gene lost 1 base, with 12 bases spanning the gap. Germline V gene sequence: CDR1 MNHNS, CDR2 SASEGT. CDR3 length equals 15 residues. The CDR3 bases are TGTGCCAGCAGTGACCAGGACAGAACGAACACTGAAGCTTTCTTT. This codes for CASSDQDRTNTEAFF.

This clone appeared many times. The chain is built from TRBV29-1 and TRBJ2-1; TRBD2 matches at 8 bases. Trimming removed 1 base from V and 8 bases from J; junction bases left unmatched: 10. The CDR3 contains 15 residues. Per the germline V gene, CDR1 is SQVTM and CDR2 is ANQGSEA. CDR3 in amino acids: CSVEGIGRGGHEQFF. Here the CDR3 DNA reads TGCAGCGTTGAAGGAATAGGACGGGGGGGCCATGAGCAGTTCTTC.